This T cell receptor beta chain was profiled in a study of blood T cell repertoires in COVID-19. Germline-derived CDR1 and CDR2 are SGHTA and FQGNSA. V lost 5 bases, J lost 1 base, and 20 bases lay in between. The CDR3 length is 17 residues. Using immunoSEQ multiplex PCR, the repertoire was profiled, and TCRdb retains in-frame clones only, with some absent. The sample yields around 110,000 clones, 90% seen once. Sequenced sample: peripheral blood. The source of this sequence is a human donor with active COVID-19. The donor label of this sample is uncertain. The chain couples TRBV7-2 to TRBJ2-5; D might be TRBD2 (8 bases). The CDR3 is CASSPRGVAGFQETQYF. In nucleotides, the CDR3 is TGTGCCAGCAGCCCCAGGGGGGTAGCGGGGTTCCAAGAGACCCAGTACTTC.